This record covers a single T cell receptor beta chain. No antigen is known for it. Universal primer sites and UMIs were introduced during 5'RACE template-switching synthesis of TCR cDNA. TCRdb re-called the 5' RACE reads with MiXCR, one entry per CDR3 protein. The table records some 600,000 distinct CDR3 sequences, around 12% of them present only once. V shed 4 bases and J shed 6 bases, with 20 bases lying between them. The CDR3 has 16 amino acids. The germline CDR1 and CDR2 sequences are SGHKS and YYEKEE (reference sequence). The sample comes from a study of T cells after yellow fever vaccination. Study-level results: Subsequent booster samples again held most clones from primary vaccination (96% CD4, just under 90% CD8). Though it reached lower strength, the secondary response hit its peak faster, day 5 versus 15. Clonotype sharing between CD4 and CD8 compartments was small.

The clonotype was recovered from a young man who received the YFV17D yellow fever vaccine. The chain has TRBV5-5 and TRBJ2-1, with D possibly being TRBD1 (5 bases). Sequences were derived from PBMCs, sampled on the day of the yellow fever booster vaccination. CDR3 in DNA: TGTGCCAGCAGCCTGGACGTTTGGGTCAGGGCCAATGAGCAGTTCTTC. It is translated as CASSLDVWVRANEQFF.